This T cell receptor beta chain comes out of a study of blood T cell repertoires in COVID-19. Turning to the study itself: Sources were T cells, B-cell-depleted T cells, or PBMCs; the material itself was cDNA or gDNA.

Either two negative PCRs, clearance, or symptom resolution qualified Cohort 3 donors as recovered. Here immunoSEQ multiplex PCR was the method, and the copy in TCRdb shows in-frame clones only, minus some. The table records about 130,000 clones, approximately 80% of them present only once. From germline, CDR1 is MNHEY and CDR2 SVGAGI. V lost 7 bases, J lost 3 bases, and 6 bases stayed unmatched. The CDR3 is 14 amino acids. The receptor comes from a man aged 50-59 years who had recovered from COVID-19. Sequencing was performed on PBMCs or T cells enriched from blood (not recorded which). V usage is TRBV6-5 and J usage is TRBJ2-3; 8 bases align to TRBD2. CDR3 DNA: TGTGCCAGCAAGGAGCGGGGGTCTACAGATACGCAGTATTTT. This codes for CASKERGSTDTQYF.